The 9 T cell receptor beta chains reported below all come from one sample, sequenced in a study of blood T cell repertoires in COVID-19. The table came from immunoSEQ multiplex PCR; TCRdb's copy has only in-frame clones and leaves some out. The sample comprises about 350,000 clones, approximately 89% of which are singletons, and 3.5% to 4% rests with the top ten. The sequenced sample was peripheral blood. All receptors come from a woman aged 55-75 years with COVID-19, enrolled during active disease.

The rearrangement links TRBV6-6 to TRBJ1-2; a weak D match, TRBD1 (5 bases). The CDR3 consists of 15 residues. Trimming removed 0 bases from V and 4 bases from J, with 12 bases in between. From germline, CDR1 is MNHNY and CDR2 SVGAGI (reference sequence). The CDR3 sequence: CASSYSNTGSYGYTF. The CDR3 region has the DNA TGTGCCAGCAGTTACTCGAATACAGGATCCTATGGCTACACCTTC.

The V and J genes are TRBV7-9 and TRBJ2-7; TRBD1 might be the D (5 bases). V lost 1 base and J lost 3, with 13 bases in between. CDR1 is SEHNR and CDR2 is FQNEAQ in the germline V gene (reference sequence). The length of the CDR3 is 15 residues. In nucleotides, the CDR3 is TGTGCCAGCAGCTTAGGTGGTTGGGGCCTCTACGAGCAGTACTTC. Translating it yields CASSLGGWGLYEQYF.

This chain joins TRBV10-1 and TRBJ2-1; 11 nucleotides match TRBD2. CDR3 length: 15 residues. V shed 3 bases and J 7 bases; nucleotides not matched to a gene: 5. CDR1 and CDR2 (germline): WNHNN, SYGVQD (reference sequence). CDR3 loop: CASSERSGGVNEQFF. CDR3 DNA sequence: TGCGCCAGCAGTGAACGTAGCGGGGGGGTTAATGAGCAGTTCTTC.

The V gene is TRBV28, the J gene TRBJ2-7; possibly TRBD2 for D (7 bases). There are 14 residues in the CDR3. Looked up from germline, CDR1 is MDHEN and CDR2 is SYDVKM. V lost 5 bases and J lost 0, with 11 bases in between. CDR3 protein: CASSTGGLSYEQYF. The CDR3 DNA sequence: TGTGCCAGCAGTACGGGGGGCCTCTCCTACGAGCAGTACTTC. The full variable domain, rest sourced from reference TRBV28 and TRBJ2-7, is DVKVTQSSRYLVKRTGEKVFLECVQDMDHENMFWYRQDPGLGLRLIYFSYDVKMKEKGDIPEGYSVSREKKERFSLILESASTNQTSMYLCASSTGGLSYEQYFGPGTRLTVT.

This chain uses TRBV10-2 with TRBJ2-2; TRBD1 is a possible D gene (6 bases). Trimming left V 4 bases short and J 5 bases short, with 8 bases between. The CDR3 loop spans 13 amino acids. CDR1 is WSHSY, CDR2 SAAADI, per germline. CDR3 DNA sequence: TGCGCCAGCAGTGTACAGGGAACCGGGGAGCTGTTTTTT. It is translated as CASSVQGTGELFF.

The chain recombines TRBV6-5 with TRBJ1-2; TRBD1 is a possible D gene (6 bases). Trimming removed 7 bases at V and 6 bases at J, with 12 bases between. The germline V gene has CDR1 MNHEY and CDR2 SVGAGI. The CDR3 sequence is 12 residues long. CDR3 amino acids: CASTSTGDGYTF. CDR3 DNA sequence: TGTGCCAGCACTTCGACAGGTGATGGCTACACCTTC.

The rearrangement joins TRBV11-2 to TRBJ2-5, with TRBD2 as a possible D gene (6 bases). The CDR3 consists of 13 residues. V shed 1 base and J shed 5 bases, with 8 bases lying between them. Germline V CDR1 and CDR2: SGHAT, FQNNGV. The CDR3 DNA is TGTGCCAGCAGCTTAGGAGGGAGGGAGACCCAGTACTTC. It yields the protein CASSLGGRETQYF.

The chain joins TRBV12-3 or TRBV12-4 to TRBJ2-7; TRBD1 is a possible D gene (5 bases). V gave up 7 bases and J gave up 7 bases, with 14 bases separating them. This CDR3 is built from 12 residues. The CDR3 sequence is CASNQHAGEQYF. The CDR3 nucleotides read TGTGCCAGCAACCAACACGCAGGGGAGCAGTACTTC.

This clone was seen once. This chain uses TRBV18 with TRBJ1-2; no definite D call. The CDR3 has 13 amino acids. In germline, CDR1 is KGHSH, CDR2 LQKENI. V gave up 0 bases and J gave up 6 bases, with 8 bases separating them. CDR3 amino acids: CASSPPNANGYTF. CDR3 nucleotide sequence: TGTGCCAGCTCACCACCTAACGCTAATGGCTACACCTTC.